This entry lists 25 T cell receptor beta chains sequenced from one sample in a study of T cell changes during pregnancy in multiple sclerosis. The data were produced by immunoSEQ multiplex PCR, yet TCRdb's version contains in-frame clones alone and is incomplete. Of roughly 60,000 clones listed, over 80% are singletons. Sample: CD4+ T cells from peripheral blood mononuclear cells, taken in the first trimester of pregnancy. These receptors were obtained from a female donor with multiple sclerosis, enrolled in a pregnancy study.

The chain employs TRBV30 and TRBJ1-5; 10 nucleotides match TRBD1. CDR1 and CDR2 (germline): GTSNPN, SVGIG (reference sequence). The CDR3 loop spans 15 amino acids. Trimming removed 1 base from V and 6 bases from J; junction bases left unmatched: 6. Here the CDR3 DNA reads TGTGCCTGGAGTGGCGGACAGGGGGTCGGTCAGCCCCAGCATTTT. It specifies CAWSGGQGVGQPQHF.

This chain uses TRBV11-2 with TRBJ1-1; D uncertain. CDR1 is SGHAT and CDR2 is FQNNGV in the germline V gene. This CDR3 has 13 residues. V was trimmed by 2 bases and J by 1 base, leaving 5 bases between them. CDR3 protein: CASSLPRNTEAFF. The CDR3 nucleotides are TGTGCCAGCAGCTTACCCCGGAACACTGAAGCTTTCTTT.

The chain carries TRBV7-3 and TRBJ1-2; the D gene is possibly TRBD1 (5 bases). CDR1 is SGHTA and CDR2 is FQGTGA in the germline V gene. V was shortened by 2 bases and J by 1 base, with 5 bases between the two germline ends. The CDR3 is 13 residues long. The CDR3 nucleotides are TGTGCCAGCAGCTTAGACAGTAACTATGGCTACACCTTC. This codes for CASSLDSNYGYTF.

The chain couples TRBV28 to TRBJ2-3; 11 nucleotides agree with TRBD2. There are 16 residues in the CDR3. CDR1 and CDR2 from the germline V gene are MDHEN and SYDVKM. The junction had 7 bases not matched to a gene; V was cut back by 5 bases and J by 3 bases. CDR3 residues: CASSPPTSGGTDTQYF. DNA for the CDR3: TGTGCCAGCAGTCCCCCAACTAGCGGGGGTACAGATACGCAGTATTTT. Full variable domain (outside the CDR3, taken from reference TRBV28 and TRBJ2-3): DVKVTQSSRYLVKRTGEKVFLECVQDMDHENMFWYRQDPGLGLRLIYFSYDVKMKEKGDIPEGYSVSREKKERFSLILESASTNQTSMYLCASSPPTSGGTDTQYFGPGTRLTVL.

The rearrangement uses TRBV7-6 and TRBJ1-1, with D uncertain. The V end lost 4 bases, the J end lost 1 base, and 10 bases lay between the germline ends. The V gene's germline CDR1 is SGHVS and CDR2 FNYEAQ. The CDR3 has 14 amino acids. CDR3 amino acids: CASSSFTSNTEAFF. The CDR3, as DNA: TGTGCCAGCAGCTCATTTACATCGAACACTGAAGCTTTCTTT.

This chain joins TRBV6-1 and TRBJ1-4; D gene uncertain. The CDR3 spans 15 residues. CDR1 and CDR2 from the germline V gene are MNHNS and SASEGT. V lost 1 base and J lost 7, with 13 bases in between. The CDR3 bases are TGTGCCAGCAGTGAAGTTTCAGGTGGTAGTGAAAAACTGTTTTTT. It codes for CASSEVSGGSEKLFF.

V and J are TRBV27 and TRBJ2-7; 8 bases are shared with TRBD1. Unmatched junction bases numbered 7, after V lost 4 bases and J lost 5 bases. The length of the CDR3 is 14 residues. Germline V gene lookup returns CDR1 MNHEY and CDR2 SMNVEV (reference sequence). The CDR3, as DNA: TGTGCCAGCAGTTCCTACGGACAGGGAGACGAGCAGTACTTC. It yields the protein CASSSYGQGDEQYF.

This chain connects TRBV27 to TRBJ2-3, with 7 bases that match TRBD1. The CDR3 is made up of 13 amino acids. V lost 8 bases, J lost 2 bases, and 4 bases stayed unmatched. Looked up from germline, CDR1 is MNHEY and CDR2 is SMNVEV (reference sequence). The CDR3 protein is CASRQGSTDTQYF. The CDR3 bases are TGTGCCAGCCGACAGGGCTCCACAGATACGCAGTATTTT.

This chain connects TRBV7-9 to TRBJ2-3; D may be TRBD1 (5 bases). CDR3 length: 13 residues. The V and J ends lost 0 bases and 5 bases respectively, with 6 bases between them. Germline V gives CDR1 SEHNR, CDR2 FQNEAQ (reference sequence). The CDR3 here is CASSLAGRDTQYF. In DNA form, the CDR3 reads TGTGCCAGCAGCTTAGCGGGGCGAGATACGCAGTATTTT.

V gene TRBV6-6 combines with J gene TRBJ1-1; D is unresolved. The CDR3 covers 14 residues. V was trimmed by 6 bases and J by 7 bases, leaving 18 bases between them. Per the germline V gene, CDR1 is MNHNY and CDR2 is SVGAGI (reference sequence). The CDR3 here is CASSPLRETSEAFF. The CDR3 bases are TGTGCCAGCAGCCCCCTCCGGGAAACCAGTGAAGCTTTCTTT.

This sequence joins TRBV6-5 and TRBJ1-4; D unclear. Deletions cut 6 bases from V and 7 bases from J, with 12 bases between. The CDR3 is 13 amino acids. Germline CDR1 MNHEY, CDR2 SVGAGI. DNA of the CDR3: TGTGCCAGCAGGGGCCGAAGCGGTGAAAAACTGTTTTTT. It codes for CASRGRSGEKLFF.

The J gene is TRBJ1-2, the V gene TRBV5-6, with 9 nucleotides matching TRBD1. Germline V gene data show CDR1 as SGHDT and CDR2 as YYEEEE. V dropped 5 bases and J dropped 8; count of bases not matched to a gene: 19. The CDR3 runs 17 residues. CDR3 residues: CASRLQGQGVLVRGYTF. In DNA form, the CDR3 reads TGTGCCAGCAGACTCCAGGGACAGGGAGTCCTGGTTCGGGGCTACACCTTC.

V usage is TRBV15 and J usage is TRBJ1-4; D is undetermined. There are 12 residues in the CDR3. CDR1 is LNHNV and CDR2 is YYDKDF in the germline V gene (reference sequence). V lost 2 bases to trimming and J lost 8 bases, with 6 bases between them. The DNA for the CDR3 is TGTGCCACCAGCAGATTAGCCGAAAAACTGTTTTTT. Protein sequence: CATSRLAEKLFF.

This chain links TRBV11-1 with TRBJ2-1; D may be TRBD1 (5 bases). The CDR3 covers 12 residues. CDR1 and CDR2 from the germline V gene are SGHAT and FQDESV (reference sequence). V gave up 8 bases and J gave up 7 bases, with 12 bases separating them. CDR3 sequence (DNA): TGTGCCAGCTCTCAGGGATTGAATGAGCAGTTCTTC. As protein: CASSQGLNEQFF.

The table lists this clone with a count of one. This chain's CDR3 is CASSSQGSRNTIYF. CDR3 in DNA: TGTGCCAGCAGTTCACAGGGTTCCAGAAACACCATATATTTT. The chain employs TRBV28 and TRBJ1-3; tentatively, D is TRBD1 (6 bases). CDR1 is MDHEN and CDR2 is SYDVKM in the germline V gene. This CDR3 is 14 amino acids long. V dropped 4 bases and J dropped 5 bases, with 12 bases sitting between them.

This chain links TRBV19 with TRBJ1-1, with no clear D. CDR1 and CDR2 (germline): LNHDA, SQIVND (reference sequence). CDR3 length: 14 residues. The V end was cut by 5 bases, the J end by 5 bases, with 15 bases between. CDR3 amino acids: CASSAFPRRTEAFF. The CDR3 bases are TGTGCCAGTAGTGCCTTTCCCCGGAGGACTGAAGCTTTCTTT.

This clone was seen just once. The chain couples TRBV7-6 to TRBJ1-1; maybe TRBD1 (6 bases). V lost 8 bases and J lost 1, with 17 bases in between. CDR3 length: 15 residues. Germline CDR1 SGHVS, CDR2 FNYEAQ. The CDR3 DNA sequence: TGTGCCAGCGGACCCCGTACAGGGCGGAACACTGAAGCTTTCTTT. It encodes CASGPRTGRNTEAFF.

This clone is a singleton in its sample. V and J are TRBV5-6 and TRBJ1-1; maybe TRBD1 (6 bases). Deletions cut 0 bases from V and 1 base from J, with 7 bases between. The CDR3 is made up of 14 amino acids. Germline V CDR1 and CDR2: SGHDT, YYEEEE. This CDR3 reads CASSLAGANTEAFF. The DNA of the CDR3 is TGTGCCAGCAGCTTGGCAGGGGCGAACACTGAAGCTTTCTTT.

The CDR3 bases are TGTGCCATCAGGGGGACAGGGGATAATTCACCCCTCCACTTT. Its translation: CAIRGTGDNSPLHF. The genes are TRBV10-3 and TRBJ1-6, with 10 bases that match TRBD1. The CDR3 is 14 residues long. The germline CDR1 and CDR2 sequences are ENHRY and SYGVKD. The V segment lost 6 bases and the J segment 5 bases; nucleotides outside the gene matches: 1.

The chain employs TRBV28 and TRBJ2-7; D gene uncertain. Trimming removed 6 bases at V and 5 bases at J, with 8 bases between. CDR1 and CDR2 (germline): MDHEN, SYDVKM. The CDR3 length is 11 residues. The CDR3 loop is CASRAYHEQYF. The CDR3 DNA reads as TGTGCCAGCAGAGCTTACCACGAGCAGTACTTC.

The chain uses TRBV6-5 and TRBJ1-6, with D unresolved. The germline CDR1 and CDR2 sequences are MNHEY and SVGAGI. This CDR3 region has 16 residues. With 0 bases removed from V and 5 bases from J, the gap between germline ends came to 11 bases. CDR3 nucleotides: TGTGCCAGCAGTTACTCGATGGCCAGTCATAATTCACCCCTCCACTTT. Translated: CASSYSMASHNSPLHF.

The V gene is TRBV9, the J gene TRBJ1-1, with 7 bases fitting TRBD1. The CDR3 loop spans 13 amino acids. CDR1 and CDR2 from the germline V gene are SGDLS and YYNGEE. The J segment lost 3 bases and the V segment lost 3 bases, leaving 2 bases of the junction unmatched. The DNA of the CDR3 is TGTGCCAGCAGCGCCGACAGGGACACTGAAGCTTTCTTT. Translated, it gives CASSADRDTEAFF.

The V call is TRBV6-6, the J call TRBJ1-2, with D possibly matching TRBD1 (6 bases). Germline CDR1 is MNHNY and CDR2 is SVGAGI (reference sequence). The CDR3 totals 13 residues. The V and J ends lost 5 bases and 8 bases respectively, with 15 bases between them. In nucleotides, the CDR3 is TGTGCCAGCAGTGAGAACAGGGTTTTGGGCTACACCTTC. Protein product: CASSENRVLGYTF.

V and J are TRBV7-9 and TRBJ2-3; tentative D call: TRBD2 (7 bases). With 1 base removed from V and 0 bases from J, the gap between germline ends came to 11 bases. CDR3 length equals 16 residues. The germline CDR1 and CDR2 sequences are SEHNR and FQNEAQ (reference sequence). CDR3 protein: CASSLVRGASTDTQYF. The CDR3 coding sequence is TGTGCCAGCAGCTTAGTTCGGGGGGCGAGCACAGATACGCAGTATTTT.

The CDR3 is CASSRDPGGGNQPQHF. The CDR3, as DNA: TGTGCCAGCAGCAGGGACCCAGGGGGAGGCAATCAGCCCCAGCATTTT. The chain uses TRBV27 and TRBJ1-5, with 7 bases identical to TRBD1. This CDR3 has 16 residues. Germline CDR1 and CDR2: MNHEY and SMNVEV (reference sequence). Germline trimming cut 6 bases from V and 2 bases from J; bases unmatched to any gene: 10.